Sequencing of this T cell receptor beta chain was carried out in a study of cytomegalovirus exposure and HLA in healthy donors. Points on this clone: The germline gene is not matched at one end of the junction; a read error may be the cause.

It was with 60 Vbeta and 13 Jbeta primers that the PCR ran. Only in-frame clones appear in the TCRdb table, and some are missing; sequencing was by immunoSEQ multiplex PCR. The data hold tens of thousands of clones, with 9.5% to 13% observed a single time. The sample was PBMCs. The origin of this receptor is a man in his sixties in good health and CMV-seropositive.

The chain's CDR3 is CASSRLAGGPSFF. The CDR3 DNA reads TGTGCCAGCAGTCGCCTAGCGGGGGGTCCTTCTTTTTTT. The chain recombines TRBV7-2 with TRBJ2-3; 11 bases agree with TRBD2. This CDR3 is 13 amino acids long. The V gene's germline CDR1 is SGHTA and CDR2 FQGNSA.